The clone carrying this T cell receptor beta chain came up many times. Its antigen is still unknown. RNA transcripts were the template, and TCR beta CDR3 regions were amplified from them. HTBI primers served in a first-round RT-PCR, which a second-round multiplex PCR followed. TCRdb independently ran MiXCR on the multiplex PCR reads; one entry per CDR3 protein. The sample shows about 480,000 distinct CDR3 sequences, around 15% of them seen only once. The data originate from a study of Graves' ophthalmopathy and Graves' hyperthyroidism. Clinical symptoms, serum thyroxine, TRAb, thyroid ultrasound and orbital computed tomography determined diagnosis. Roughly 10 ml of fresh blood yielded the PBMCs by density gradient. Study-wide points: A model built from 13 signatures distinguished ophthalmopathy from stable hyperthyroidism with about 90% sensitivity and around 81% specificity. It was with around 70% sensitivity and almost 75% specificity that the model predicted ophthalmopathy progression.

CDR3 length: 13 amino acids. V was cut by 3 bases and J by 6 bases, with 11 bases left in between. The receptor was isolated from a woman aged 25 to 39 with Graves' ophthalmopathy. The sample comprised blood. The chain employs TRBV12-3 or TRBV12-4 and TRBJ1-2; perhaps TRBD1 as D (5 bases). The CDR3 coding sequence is TGTGCCAGCAGTTTTGAGGGGTTGGATGGCTACACCTTC. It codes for CASSFEGLDGYTF.